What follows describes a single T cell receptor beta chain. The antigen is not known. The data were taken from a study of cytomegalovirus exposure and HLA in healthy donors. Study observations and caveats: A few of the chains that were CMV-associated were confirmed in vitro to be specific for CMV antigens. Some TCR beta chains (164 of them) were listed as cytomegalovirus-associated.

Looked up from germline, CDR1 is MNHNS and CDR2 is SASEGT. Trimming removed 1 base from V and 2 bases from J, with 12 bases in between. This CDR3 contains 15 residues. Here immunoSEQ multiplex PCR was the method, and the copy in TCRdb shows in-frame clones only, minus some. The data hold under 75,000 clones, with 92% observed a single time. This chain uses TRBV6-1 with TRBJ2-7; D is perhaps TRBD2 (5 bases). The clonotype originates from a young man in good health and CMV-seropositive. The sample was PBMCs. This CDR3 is CASSEGVGEPYEQYF. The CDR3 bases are TGTGCCAGCAGTGAAGGTGTCGGGGAACCCTACGAGCAGTACTTC.